These T cell receptor beta chains were read from a single sample in a study of T cell responses to AZD1222 COVID-19 vaccine. Generated by immunoSEQ multiplex PCR, the TCRdb table keeps only in-frame clones and is missing some. The profile shows roughly 65,000 clones, about three quarters of them singletons. Sequences were derived from peripheral blood, sampled on day 0 of AZD1222 vaccination. These receptors all stem from an adult in good health. CDR3s include the opening cysteine and the closing phenylalanine or tryptophan. The D gene is left open where the match is weak. The size field is filled for only some rows; it gives once, few, many or a size class.

V gene	clone size	D gene	J gene	CDR3 DNA	CDR3 protein
TRBV7-3	NA	TRBD1	TRBJ2-3	TGTGCCAGCAGCTTAAACGGCAGGGGGACCACAGATACGCAGTATTTT	CASSLNGRGTTDTQYF
TRBV19	many	NA	TRBJ2-7	TGTGCCAGTAGTGATGGCGGCGAGCAGTACTTC	CASSDGGEQYF
TRBV4-3	NA	NA	TRBJ1-5	TGCGCCAGCAGCCAAGATATGAGTGCTAGGGGGTCTCAGCCCCAGCATTTT	CASSQDMSARGSQPQHF
TRBV5-1	NA	TRBD1	TRBJ1-6	TGCGCCAGCAGCTTGGGGACAGGGTGGTGGGGGAATTCACCCCTCCACTTT	CASSLGTGWWGNSPLHF
TRBV30	NA	NA	TRBJ1-2	TGTGCCTGGAGACACATAAGGGGTTCCTATGGCTACACCTTC	CAWRHIRGSYGYTF
TRBV6-6	NA	TRBD1	TRBJ1-4	TGTGCCAGCAGTCCCCGGACAGGGGATGGCGATGAAAAACTGTTTTTT	CASSPRTGDGDEKLFF
TRBV24-1	NA	TRBD1	TRBJ2-6	TGTGCCACCAGTGAGACAGGGGACCTACGCTCTGGGGCCAACGTCCTGACTTTC	CATSETGDLRSGANVLTF
TRBV27	NA	NA	TRBJ2-3	TGTGCCAGCAGTCCCCACAGCACAGATACGCAGTATTTT	CASSPHSTDTQYF
TRBV9	NA	TRBD2	TRBJ2-1	TGTGCCAGCAGCGTGAGCGGGGGGGTCAACAATGAGCAGTTCTTC	CASSVSGGVNNEQFF
TRBV14	NA	NA	TRBJ2-5	TGTGCCAGCAGCCAATATGAGACCCAGTACTTC	CASSQYETQYF
TRBV7-9	NA	TRBD2	TRBJ2-3	TGTGCCAGCAGTTTGACTAGCGGGGGTACAGATACGCAGTATTTT	CASSLTSGGTDTQYF
TRBV5-1	NA	NA	TRBJ1-2	TGCGCCAGCAGCCCCGGCGAGAGGCAGGTCGTTTCTGGCTACACCTTC	CASSPGERQVVSGYTF
TRBV30	NA	NA	TRBJ2-7	TGTGCCTGGAGGATCGGGGGCGCGCCCTACGAGCAGTACTTC	CAWRIGGAPYEQYF
TRBV6-6	NA	NA	TRBJ1-5	TGTGCCAGCAGTTACTGGCCCGAGATTAATCAGCCCCAGCATTTT	CASSYWPEINQPQHF
TRBV5-1	NA	NA	TRBJ2-6	TGCGCCAGCAGCTTCGTCGAAGGGGCCCCTGGGGCCAACGTCCTGACTTTC	CASSFVEGAPGANVLTF
TRBV5-1	NA	NA	TRBJ1-5	TGCGCCAGCAGCTTGGGGGTTCGTCAGCCCCAGCATTTT	CASSLGVRQPQHF
TRBV2	NA	TRBD2	TRBJ2-7	TGTGCCAGCAGAAGCGGGGGGGCCTATAACGGCGAGCAGTACTTC	CASRSGGAYNGEQYF
TRBV11-2	NA	NA	TRBJ1-2	TGTGCCACCATAGGGGAGAGGGATGGCTACACCTTC	CATIGERDGYTF
TRBV19	NA	NA	TRBJ2-1	TGTGCCAGTAGTATCCCGACCCCTAGCCCCCTCTCCTACAATGAGCAGTTCTTC	CASSIPTPSPLSYNEQFF
TRBV5-1	NA	NA	TRBJ1-4	TGCGCCAGCAGCGTAACAGCGACCTGGGGTGAAAAACTGTTTTTT	CASSVTATWGEKLFF
TRBV6-5	NA	NA	TRBJ1-2	TGTGCCAGCAGACATGAAAGAGTCCAGGGTGGCTACACCTTC	CASRHERVQGGYTF
TRBV5-6	NA	NA	TRBJ1-3	TGTGCCAGCAGCACGGGACACTCTGGAAACACCATATATTTT	CASSTGHSGNTIYF
TRBV2	NA	TRBD1	TRBJ2-7	TGTGCCAGCGAAGGGACAGGGGGTATCGGGCAGTACTTC	CASEGTGGIGQYF
TRBV3-1/TRBV3-2	NA	TRBD2	TRBJ2-3	TGTGCCAGCAGCCCCCAGTTCGGCGGGGGGGGCGATACGCAGTATTTT	CASSPQFGGGGDTQYF
TRBV19	NA	NA	TRBJ1-2	TGTGCCAGTAGTATAGATCCCCCGGTTCTGGGGGTTTACTATGGCTACACCTTC	CASSIDPPVLGVYYGYTF
TRBV30	NA	NA	TRBJ2-1	TGTGCCTGGAGTGTATCCCACTATGAGCAGTTCTTC	CAWSVSHYEQFF
TRBV9	NA	TRBD2	TRBJ2-7	TGTGCCAGCAGCTCTAGCGGGGGGGCACTCGAGCAGTACTTC	CASSSSGGALEQYF
TRBV5-6	NA	TRBD2	TRBJ2-1	TGTGCCAGCAGCCCTCGACTAGCGCATGAGCAGTTCTTC	CASSPRLAHEQFF
TRBV5-6	NA	TRBD1	TRBJ1-1	TGTGCCAGCAGGAAGGACAGGGGGCCAATGAACACTGAAGCTTTCTTT	CASRKDRGPMNTEAFF
TRBV9	NA	NA	TRBJ2-6	TGTGCCAGCCAAGGGCTCTCTGGGGCCAACGTCCTGACTTTC	CASQGLSGANVLTF
TRBV7-9	NA	NA	TRBJ2-2	TGTGCCAGCACCATGGGGGGACAGAACACCGGGGAGCTGTTTTTT	CASTMGGQNTGELFF
TRBV7-6	few	NA	TRBJ2-7	TGTGCCAGTGGCCTAGGAGGCTCCTACGAGCAGTACTTC	CASGLGGSYEQYF
TRBV6-1	few	NA	TRBJ1-5	TGTGCCAGCAGTGAAGGACCCCATCAGCCCCAGCATTTT	CASSEGPHQPQHF
TRBV5-6	NA	NA	TRBJ2-7	TGTGCCAGCAGCTTAAGGGTTCGGCAGGGGACCTACGAGCAGTACTTC	CASSLRVRQGTYEQYF
TRBV2	NA	NA	TRBJ2-7	TGTGCCAGCAGTGAATCTGGGGCGTCCGCCTACGAGCAGTACTTC	CASSESGASAYEQYF
TRBV4-3	NA	NA	TRBJ2-1	TGCGCCAGCAGCCAAGCATGGGCGGGGCGCAATGAGCAGTTCTTC	CASSQAWAGRNEQFF
TRBV6-5	NA	NA	TRBJ1-6	TGTGCCAGCAGGGCAGGACGGAACTATAATTCACCCCTCCACTTT	CASRAGRNYNSPLHF
TRBV5-1	NA	NA	TRBJ1-4	TGCGCCAGCAGCTCGACAGGTGTGAATGAAAAACTGTTTTTT	CASSSTGVNEKLFF
TRBV30	NA	NA	TRBJ2-5	TGTGCCGCTGGTAGTGGGGGGAAGACCCAGTACTTC	CAAGSGGKTQYF
TRBV2	NA	TRBD2	TRBJ2-3	TGTGCCAGCAGTGGTATTCTTTGGGGGGGGAGCACAGATACGCAGTATTTT	CASSGILWGGSTDTQYF